This entry concerns a single TCR beta chain. Trimming at V came to 3 bases and at J to 13 bases, leaving 9 bases not matched to a gene. Germline assignment: CDR1 KGHSH and CDR2 LQKENI. The CDR3 consists of 15 residues. The source of the sample is a study of blood T cell repertoires in COVID-19. Only in-frame clones appear in the TCRdb table, and some are missing; sequencing was by immunoSEQ multiplex PCR. This sample has about 270,000 clones, with around four fifths found just once. This receptor was taken from a man aged 80 or over with acute or convalescent COVID-19. Sequencing was performed on peripheral blood. The rearrangement uses TRBV18 and TRBJ1-6, with 10 bases matching TRBD1. In DNA form, the CDR3 reads TGTGCCAGCTCACCGGAGACAGGGGGCAGATTGCCCCTCCACTTT. Its protein product is CASSPETGGRLPLHF. Using reference TRBV18 and TRBJ1-6 for the parts outside the CDR3, the full variable domain is NAGVMQNPRHLVRRRGQEARLRCSPMKGHSHVYWYRQLPEEGLKFMVYLQKENIIDESGMPKERFSAEFPKEGPSILRIQQVVRGDSAAYFCASSPETGGRLPLHFGNGTRLTVT.